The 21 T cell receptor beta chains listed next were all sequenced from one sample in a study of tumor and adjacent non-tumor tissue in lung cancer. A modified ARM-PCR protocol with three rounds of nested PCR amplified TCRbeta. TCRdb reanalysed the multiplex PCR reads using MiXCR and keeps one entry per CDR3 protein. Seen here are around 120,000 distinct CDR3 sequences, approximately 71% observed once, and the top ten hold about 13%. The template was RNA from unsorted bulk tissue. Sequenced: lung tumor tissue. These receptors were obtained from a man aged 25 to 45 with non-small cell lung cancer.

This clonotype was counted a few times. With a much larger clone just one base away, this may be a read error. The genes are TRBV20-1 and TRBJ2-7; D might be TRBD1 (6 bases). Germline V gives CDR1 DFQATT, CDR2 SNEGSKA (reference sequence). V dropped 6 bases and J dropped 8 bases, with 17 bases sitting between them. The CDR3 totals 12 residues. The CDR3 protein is CSAPPEGDKQYF. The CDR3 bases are TGCAGTGCCCCCCCTGAAGGGGACAAGCAGTACTTC.

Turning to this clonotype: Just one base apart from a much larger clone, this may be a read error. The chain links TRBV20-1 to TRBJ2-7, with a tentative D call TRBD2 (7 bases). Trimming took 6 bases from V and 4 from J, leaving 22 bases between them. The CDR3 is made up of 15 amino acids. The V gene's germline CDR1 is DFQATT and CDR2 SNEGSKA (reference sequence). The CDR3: CSAQQTRGGQYEQYF. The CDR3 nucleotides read TGCAGTGCACAACAGACTAGGGGGGGGCAGTACGAGCAGTACTTC.

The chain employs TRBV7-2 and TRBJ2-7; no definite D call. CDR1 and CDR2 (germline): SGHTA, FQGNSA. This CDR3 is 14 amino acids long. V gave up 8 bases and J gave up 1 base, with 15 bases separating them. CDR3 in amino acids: CASQRDRTSYEQYF. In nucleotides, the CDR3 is TGTGCCAGCCAGCGAGACCGCACTTCCTACGAGCAGTACTTC.

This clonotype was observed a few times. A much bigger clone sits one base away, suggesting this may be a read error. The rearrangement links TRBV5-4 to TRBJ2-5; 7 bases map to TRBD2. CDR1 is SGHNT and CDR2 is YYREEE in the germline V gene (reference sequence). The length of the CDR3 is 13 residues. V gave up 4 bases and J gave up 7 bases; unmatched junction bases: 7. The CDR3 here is CASSGRGAGTQYF. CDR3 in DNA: TGTGCCAGCAGCGGGAGGGGCGCTGGGACCCAGTACTTC.

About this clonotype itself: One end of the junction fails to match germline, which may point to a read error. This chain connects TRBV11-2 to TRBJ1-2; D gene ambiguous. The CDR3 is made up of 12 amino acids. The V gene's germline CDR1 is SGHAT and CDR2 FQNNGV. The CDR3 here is CTSSLRDYGYTF. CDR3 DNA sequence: TGTACCAGCAGCTTAAGAGACTATGGCTACACCTTC. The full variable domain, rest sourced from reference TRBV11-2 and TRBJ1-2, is EAGVAQSPRYKIIEKRQSVAFWCNPISGHATLYWYQQILGQGPKLLIQFQNNGVVDDSQLPKDRFSAERLKGVDSTLKIQPAKLEDSAVYLCTSSLRDYGYTFGSGTRLTVV.

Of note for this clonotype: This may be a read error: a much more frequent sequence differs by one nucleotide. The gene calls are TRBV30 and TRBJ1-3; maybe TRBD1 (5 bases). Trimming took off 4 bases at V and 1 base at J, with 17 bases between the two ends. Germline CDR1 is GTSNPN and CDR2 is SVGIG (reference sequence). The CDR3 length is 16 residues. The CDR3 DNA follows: TGTGCCTGGACCACGAAGGGACCGAGATCTGGAAACACCATATATTTT. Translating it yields CAWTTKGPRSGNTIYF.

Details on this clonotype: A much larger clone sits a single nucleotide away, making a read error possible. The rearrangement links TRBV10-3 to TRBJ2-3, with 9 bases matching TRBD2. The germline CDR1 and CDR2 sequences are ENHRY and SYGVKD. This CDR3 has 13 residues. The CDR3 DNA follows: TGTGCCACCTTAGCGGGGGCCACAGATACGCATTATTTT. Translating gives CATLAGATDTHYF.

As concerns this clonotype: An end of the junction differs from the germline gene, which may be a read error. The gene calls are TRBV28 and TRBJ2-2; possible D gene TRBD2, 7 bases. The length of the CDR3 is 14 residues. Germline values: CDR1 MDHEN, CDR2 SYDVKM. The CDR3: CATRGGANTGKLFF. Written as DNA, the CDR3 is TGTGCCACAAGGGGGGGGGCGAACACCGGGAAGCTGTTTTTT.

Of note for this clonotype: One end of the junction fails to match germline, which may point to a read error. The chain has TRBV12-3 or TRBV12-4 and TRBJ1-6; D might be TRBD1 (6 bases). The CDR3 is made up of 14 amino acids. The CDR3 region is CASNLGTWSSPLHF. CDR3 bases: TGTGCCAGCAATTTAGGGACATGGTCTTCACCCCTCCACTTT.

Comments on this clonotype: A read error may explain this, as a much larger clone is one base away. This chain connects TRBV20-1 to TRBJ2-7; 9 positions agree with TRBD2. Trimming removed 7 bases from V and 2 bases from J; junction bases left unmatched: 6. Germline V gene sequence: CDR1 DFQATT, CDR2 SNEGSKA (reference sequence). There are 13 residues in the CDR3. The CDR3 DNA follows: TGCAGTGTAACTAGCGGGCGCACCTACGAGCAGTACTTC. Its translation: CSVTSGRTYEQYF.

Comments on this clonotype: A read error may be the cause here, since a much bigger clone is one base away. The CDR3 loop reads CASSSKRKDTQYF. Written as DNA, the CDR3 is TGTGCCAGCAGCTCCAAGCGAAAAGATACGCAGTATTTT. The chain has TRBV5-4 and TRBJ2-3; D unclear. Trimming left V 3 bases short and J 5 bases short, with 10 bases between. The germline V gene has CDR1 SGHNT and CDR2 YYREEE (reference sequence). The CDR3 spans 13 residues.

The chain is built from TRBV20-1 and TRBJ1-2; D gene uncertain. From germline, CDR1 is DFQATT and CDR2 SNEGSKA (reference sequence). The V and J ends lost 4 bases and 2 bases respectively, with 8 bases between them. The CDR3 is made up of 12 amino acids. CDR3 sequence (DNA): TGCAGTGCTAAGATCCACAACTATGGCTACACCTTC. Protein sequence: CSAKIHNYGYTF.

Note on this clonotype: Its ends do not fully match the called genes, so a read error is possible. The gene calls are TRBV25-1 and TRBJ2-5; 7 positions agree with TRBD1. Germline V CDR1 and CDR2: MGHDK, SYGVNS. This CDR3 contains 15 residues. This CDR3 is CASSPGQALDETQYF. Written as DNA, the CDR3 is TGTGCCAGCAGTCCCGGACAGGCACTAGATGAGACACAGTACTTC.

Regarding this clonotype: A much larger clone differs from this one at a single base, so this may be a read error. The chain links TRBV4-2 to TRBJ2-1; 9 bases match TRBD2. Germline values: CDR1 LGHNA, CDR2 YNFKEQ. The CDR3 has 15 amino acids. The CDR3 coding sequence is TGTGCCAGCAGCCAAGAACAAGCGGGGGGCAATGAGCAGCTCTTC. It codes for CASSQEQAGGNEQLF.

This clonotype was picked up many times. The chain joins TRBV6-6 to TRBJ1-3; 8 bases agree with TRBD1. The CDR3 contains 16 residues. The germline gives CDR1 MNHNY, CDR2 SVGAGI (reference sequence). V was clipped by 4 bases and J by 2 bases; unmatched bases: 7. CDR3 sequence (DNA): TGTGCCAGCAGTTTGGCCCCACAGGGGGCTGGAAACACCATATATTTT. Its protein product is CASSLAPQGAGNTIYF.

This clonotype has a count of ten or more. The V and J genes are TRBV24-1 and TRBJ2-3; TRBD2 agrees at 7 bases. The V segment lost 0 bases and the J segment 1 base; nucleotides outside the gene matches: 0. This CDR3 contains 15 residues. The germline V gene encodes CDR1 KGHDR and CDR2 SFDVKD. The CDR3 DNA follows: TGTGCCACCAGTGATTTGACTAGCGGCACAGATACGCAGTATTTT. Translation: CATSDLTSGTDTQYF.

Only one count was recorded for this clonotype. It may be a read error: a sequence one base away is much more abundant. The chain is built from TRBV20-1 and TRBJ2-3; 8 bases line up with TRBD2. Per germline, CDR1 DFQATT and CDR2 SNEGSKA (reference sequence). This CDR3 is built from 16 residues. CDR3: CNARASTGLVVNTQYF. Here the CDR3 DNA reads TGCAATGCTAGAGCCTCTACGGGACTAGTTGTAAATACGCAGTATTTT.

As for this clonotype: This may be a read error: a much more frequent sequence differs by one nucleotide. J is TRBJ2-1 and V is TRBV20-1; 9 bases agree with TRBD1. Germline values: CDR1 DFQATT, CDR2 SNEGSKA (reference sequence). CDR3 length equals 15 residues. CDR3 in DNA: TGCAGAGCTAGAGCGAAACCAACAGGGGGCCATGAGCAGTTCTTC. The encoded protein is CRARAKPTGGHEQFF.

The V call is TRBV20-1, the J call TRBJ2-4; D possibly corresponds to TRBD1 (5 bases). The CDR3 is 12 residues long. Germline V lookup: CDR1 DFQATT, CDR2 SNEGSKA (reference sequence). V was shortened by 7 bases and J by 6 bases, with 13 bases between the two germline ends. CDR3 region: CSVSGRGNIQYF. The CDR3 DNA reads TGCAGTGTTAGTGGTAGGGGAAACATTCAGTACTTC.

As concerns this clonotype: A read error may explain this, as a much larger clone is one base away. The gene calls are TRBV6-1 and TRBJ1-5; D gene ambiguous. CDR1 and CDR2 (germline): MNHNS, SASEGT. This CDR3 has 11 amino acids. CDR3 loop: CASSRAQSQHF. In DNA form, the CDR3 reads TGTGCCAGCTCTAGGGCTCAGTCCCAGCATTTT.

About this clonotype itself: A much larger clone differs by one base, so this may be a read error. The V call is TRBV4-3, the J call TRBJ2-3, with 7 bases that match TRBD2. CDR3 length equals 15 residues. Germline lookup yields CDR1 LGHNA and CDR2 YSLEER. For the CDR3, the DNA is TGCGCCAGCAGCCAAGGCGTAGCGGGCACAGATACGAAGTATTTT. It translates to CASSQGVAGTDTKYF.